These 16 T cell receptor beta chains were sequenced from one sample in a study of naive and memory T cell subsets. Sample treatment: skin biopsy from PPD injection site in Mantoux-positive individual. The library had UMIs added by 3' ligation of an oligonucleotide to TCR cDNA. Ligated cDNA underwent four rounds of PCR with nested alpha and beta constant region primers and SP2. TCRdb reprocessed the UMI-ligation and nested PCR reads via MiXCR and lists one record per CDR3 protein. The sample has fewer than 35,000 distinct CDR3 sequences, approximately 6.7% seen once. The source material was skin, sampled from a tuberculin skin test site. These receptors originate from an adult in good health.

The chain uses TRBV5-6 and TRBJ2-3; 8 bases align to TRBD1. Germline loops: CDR1 SGHDT, CDR2 YYEEEE. The CDR3 covers 13 residues. The junction had 1 base not matched to a gene; V was cut back by 4 bases and J by 3 bases. The CDR3 spells CASSHRGTDTQYF. In DNA, the CDR3 is TGTGCCAGCAGCCACAGGGGGACAGATACGCAGTATTTT.

The table lists this clonotype with many counts. The rearrangement joins TRBV5-1 to TRBJ2-7; D is perhaps TRBD1 (5 bases). V lost 0 bases, J lost 1 base, and 11 bases lay in between. Germline V gene lookup returns CDR1 SGHRS and CDR2 YFSETQ. The CDR3 is made up of 15 amino acids. The CDR3 DNA follows: TGCGCCAGCAGCTTGGAGCAGGGTTTATCCTACGAGCAGTACTTC. It codes for CASSLEQGLSYEQYF.

This clonotype has at least ten counts. A much larger clone differs by one base, so this may be a read error. This sequence joins TRBV20-1 and TRBJ2-7, with a tentative D call TRBD1 (5 bases). Trimming pared 0 bases from V and 3 bases from J, leaving 15 bases between. Germline V gene sequence: CDR1 DFQATT, CDR2 SNEGSKA (reference sequence). The CDR3 covers 15 residues. In DNA form, the CDR3 reads TGCAGTGCTAGAGATTCAGGACATGGGGACTACGAGCAGTACTTC. Its translation: CSARDSGHGDYEQYF.

At least ten counts were recorded for this clonotype. The J gene is TRBJ2-1, the V gene TRBV27, with D unclear. Trimming left V 2 bases short and J 9 bases short, with 5 bases between. The CDR3 has 11 residues. CDR1 is MNHEY and CDR2 is SMNVEV in the germline V gene (reference sequence). The DNA for the CDR3 is TGTGCCAGCAGTTTAGGCGCTGAGCAGTTCTTC. Encoded protein: CASSLGAEQFF.

CDR3 coding DNA: TGTGCCAGCAGCTCGGGCCGCGAGGGCGTCACTCAGCCCCAGCATTTT. It translates to CASSSGREGVTQPQHF. The chain joins TRBV7-9 to TRBJ1-5; D gene ambiguous. Trimming removed 4 bases from V and 6 bases from J, with 19 bases in between. The CDR3 is 16 amino acids. Germline V lookup: CDR1 SEHNR, CDR2 FQNEAQ (reference sequence).

In its sample, this clonotype was seen many times. The V call is TRBV29-1, the J call TRBJ1-5; 8 bases fit TRBD1. Trimming at V came to 6 bases and at J to 7 bases, leaving 8 bases not matched to a gene. Germline CDR1 is SQVTM and CDR2 is ANQGSEA. CDR3 length equals 13 residues. DNA for the CDR3: TGCAGCGTGTCGGACAGGGTAGGCCAGCCCCAGCATTTT. Protein product: CSVSDRVGQPQHF.

The chain employs TRBV19 and TRBJ2-2; TRBD1 matches 8 bases. There are 17 residues in the CDR3. CDR1 is LNHDA and CDR2 is SQIVND in the germline V gene (reference sequence). Trimming removed 0 bases from V and 8 bases from J; junction bases left unmatched: 11. The CDR3 DNA reads TGTGCCAGTAGTATAGATCTGACGACAGGGGACCTGGGGGAGCTGTTTTTT. It specifies CASSIDLTTGDLGELFF.

This clonotype has a count of ten or more. The chain is built from TRBV11-3 and TRBJ2-2; D unclear. Germline V lookup: CDR1 SGHNT, CDR2 YENEEA. The CDR3 runs 16 residues. The V and J ends lost 2 bases and 0 bases respectively, with 10 bases between them. The CDR3 spells CASSLITDTNTGELFF. The CDR3 nucleotides are TGTGCCAGCAGCTTAATTACAGACACGAACACCGGGGAGCTGTTTTTT.

The genes are TRBV7-2 and TRBJ1-1; no reliable D call. Germline-derived CDR1 and CDR2 are SGHTA and FQGNSA. This CDR3 comprises 13 residues. V lost 5 bases and J 3 bases, leaving 10 bases between the germline ends. The CDR3 sequence: CASSTYLDTEAFF. In DNA form, the CDR3 reads TGTGCCAGCAGCACCTATTTGGACACTGAAGCTTTCTTT.

The chain is built from TRBV14 and TRBJ1-2; D gene ambiguous. Per the germline V gene, CDR1 is SGHDN and CDR2 is FVKESK. The germline V and J ends were trimmed by 0 bases and 2 bases, with 16 bases remaining between them. CDR3 size: 17 residues. The CDR3 spells CASSQDLSWAGNYGYTF. The CDR3 nucleotides are TGTGCCAGCAGCCAAGATCTTAGTTGGGCTGGGAACTATGGCTACACCTTC.

This clonotype showed up just a few times. This sequence joins TRBV5-4 and TRBJ2-6, with D unresolved. Trimming stripped 2 bases from V and 2 bases from J, with 5 bases between. This CDR3 has 14 residues. From germline, CDR1 is SGHNT and CDR2 YYREEE (reference sequence). DNA for the CDR3: TGTGCCAGCAGCTTCGGTACTGGGGCCAACGTCCTGACTTTC. It yields the protein CASSFGTGANVLTF.

This clonotype was counted between two and nine times. The chain carries TRBV7-8 and TRBJ2-3; tentatively, D is TRBD2 (6 bases). Looked up from germline, CDR1 is SGHVS and CDR2 is FQNEAQ. Trimming cost V 0 bases and J 1 base, with 11 bases left between them. This CDR3 is 16 amino acids long. Here the CDR3 DNA reads TGTGCCAGCAGCTTAGCACATGGCGGGGGCACAGATACGCAGTATTTT. Translating it yields CASSLAHGGGTDTQYF.

This clonotype has a count of ten or more. The gene calls are TRBV7-2 and TRBJ2-2; 8 nucleotides agree with TRBD2. V was pared by 5 bases and J by 5 bases, with 7 bases of the junction left unmatched. CDR3 length equals 15 residues. Looked up from germline, CDR1 is SGHTA and CDR2 is FQGNSA. The CDR3 bases are TGTGCCAGCAGCCAGATGCGGGGGGCAACCGGGGAGCTGTTTTTT. This translates into CASSQMRGATGELFF.

Many counts were recorded for this clonotype. This chain's CDR3 is CASSSMVRGNTEAFF. CDR3 DNA: TGTGCCAGCAGCTCCATGGTCAGGGGGAACACTGAAGCTTTCTTT. The chain carries TRBV7-9 and TRBJ1-1, with D tentatively TRBD1 (6 bases). The length of the CDR3 is 15 residues. Between the trimmed V and J ends, which lost 4 bases and 1 base, there was a span of 13 bases. CDR1 and CDR2 from the germline V gene are SEHNR and FQNEAQ (reference sequence).

This clonotype was seen many times. CDR3 bases: TGTGCCACCAGCAGAGATCGGACAGCTGGAAACACCATATATTTT. This encodes CATSRDRTAGNTIYF. The V call is TRBV15, the J call TRBJ1-3; D is possibly TRBD1 (6 bases). The CDR3 contains 15 residues. The V and J ends lost 0 bases and 2 bases respectively, with 8 bases between them. Per germline, CDR1 LNHNV and CDR2 YYDKDF (reference sequence).

The table lists this clonotype with many counts. This chain links TRBV6-5 with TRBJ2-2; D is tentatively TRBD1 or TRBD2 (6 bases each). The CDR3 runs 15 residues. CDR1 and CDR2 (germline): MNHEY, SVGAGI. Trimming left V 0 bases short and J 6 bases short, with 11 bases between. The CDR3 DNA reads as TGTGCCAGCAGTTACTCGCCGGGGGCGCCCGGGGAGCTGTTTTTT. Its protein is CASSYSPGAPGELFF.